Each of the 16 T cell receptor beta chains below was sequenced from the same sample in a study of shared clonotypes between healthy human individuals. The repertoire was sequenced with immunoSEQ multiplex PCR; TCRdb's copy has only in-frame clones and lacks some. The sample consists of 1.5 million to 1.9 million clones, 98% of them appearing once. The sequencing sample was made of naive CD4+ T cells sorted from blood. Subset: CD45RA+ positively selected. These receptors originate from a man younger than 45 in good health.

The chain has TRBV5-4 and TRBJ2-1; 9 bases line up with TRBD2. Losses at the gene ends were 6 bases for V and 8 bases for J; bases not matched to a gene: 9. This CDR3 has 14 amino acids. In germline, CDR1 is SGHNT, CDR2 YYREEE (reference sequence). CDR3 coding DNA: TGTGCCAGCAAGAACGGGACTAGCTTGTATGAGCAGTTCTTC. Translating gives CASKNGTSLYEQFF.

This chain uses TRBV16 with TRBJ1-2; D unresolved. The V end was cut by 1 base, the J end by 0 bases, with 12 bases between. The V gene's germline CDR1 is KGHSY and CDR2 FQNENV. This CDR3 spans 16 amino acids. CDR3 bases: TGTGCCAGCAGCCAATTTCCTGCCACAGCTAACTATGGCTACACCTTC. Translation gives CASSQFPATANYGYTF.

The chain uses TRBV7-2 and TRBJ2-3; the D gene could be TRBD1 or TRBD2 (5 bases each). Germline V gives CDR1 SGHTA, CDR2 FQGNSA. Trimming removed 5 bases at V and 1 base at J, with 13 bases between. The CDR3 consists of 15 residues. The CDR3, as DNA: TGTGCCAGCAGCCCCGGGGCCGCAGGCACAGATACGCAGTATTTT. Protein: CASSPGAAGTDTQYF.

This clone was recorded once. Other DNA sequences within the sample encode an identical CDR3. The chain combines TRBV5-1 with TRBJ1-3; D uncertain. V lost 0 bases and J lost 0, with 7 bases in between. Germline CDR1 SGHRS, CDR2 YFSETQ. CDR3 length: 15 residues. The CDR3 here is CASSLDGSSGNTIYF. As DNA, the CDR3 is TGCGCCAGCAGCTTGGACGGGAGCTCTGGAAACACCATATATTTT. The variable domain in full, completed from reference TRBV5-1 and TRBJ1-3, reads KAGVTQTPRYLIKTRGQQVTLSCSPISGHRSVSWYQQTPGQGLQFLFEYFSETQRNKGNFPGRFSGRQFSNSRSEMNVSTLELGDSALYLCASSLDGSSGNTIYFGEGSWLTVV.

This clone was detected only once. This sequence joins TRBV5-1 and TRBJ2-3, with TRBD2 identical over 9 bases. In germline, CDR1 is SGHRS, CDR2 YFSETQ. The V and J ends lost 4 bases and 6 bases, in that order; junction bases with no gene match: 12. This CDR3 is built from 16 residues. CDR3 amino acids: CASSPLTSGILDTQYF. CDR3 bases: TGCGCCAGCAGCCCACTGACTAGCGGCATCCTGGATACGCAGTATTTT.

The chain employs TRBV5-1 and TRBJ2-1; unclear D gene. The V gene lost 1 base and the J gene lost 10 bases, with 12 bases spanning the gap. This CDR3 contains 13 residues. CDR1 is SGHRS and CDR2 is YFSETQ in the germline V gene. DNA for the CDR3: TGCGCCAGCAGCTTGTCACGGGTCGGGGAGCAGTTCTTC. Amino acids: CASSLSRVGEQFF. Complete variable domain (other parts from reference TRBV5-1 and TRBJ2-1): KAGVTQTPRYLIKTRGQQVTLSCSPISGHRSVSWYQQTPGQGLQFLFEYFSETQRNKGNFPGRFSGRQFSNSRSEMNVSTLELGDSALYLCASSLSRVGEQFFGPGTRLTVL.

This rearrangement joins TRBV6-5 to TRBJ2-1; 9 nucleotides match TRBD2. There are 16 residues in the CDR3. Germline-derived CDR1 and CDR2 are MNHEY and SVGAGI. V lost 2 bases to trimming and J lost 10 bases; unmatched junction nucleotides: 12. CDR3 in amino acids: CASSYQLALAGSEQFF. CDR3 in DNA: TGTGCCAGCAGTTACCAACTTGCCCTAGCGGGATCCGAGCAGTTCTTC.

The J gene is TRBJ1-2, the V gene TRBV29-1; 8 nucleotides align to TRBD1. Germline CDR1 reads SQVTM; CDR2 reads ANQGSEA. The CDR3 covers 15 residues. The V and J ends lost 5 bases and 7 bases, in that order; junction bases with no gene match: 15. CDR3 coding DNA: TGCAGCGTTTTTCCTGGACAGGGTAGGGAGGGTGGCTACACCTTC. Residues: CSVFPGQGREGGYTF.

This chain joins TRBV5-1 and TRBJ2-5, with TRBD2 matching over 10 bases. Germline CDR1 and CDR2: SGHRS and YFSETQ. The V and J ends lost 0 bases and 4 bases, in that order; junction bases with no gene match: 6. This CDR3 contains 16 residues. CDR3 coding DNA: TGCGCCAGCAGCTTGGTAGGGACTAGCGCGCGAGAGACCCAGTACTTC. Translating gives CASSLVGTSARETQYF.

The chain combines TRBV28 with TRBJ1-5; 7 bases map to TRBD1. V shed 10 bases, J shed 3 bases, and the junction held 15 bases outside the gene matches. The germline V gene has CDR1 MDHEN and CDR2 SYDVKM. CDR3 length: 16 residues. This CDR3 reads CATRPGTELLNQPQHF. The CDR3 region has the DNA TGTGCCACCCGGCCCGGGACAGAACTACTCAATCAGCCCCAGCATTTT.

The chain recombines TRBV11-2 with TRBJ2-5, with no clear D. V was pared by 1 base and J by 7 bases, with 4 bases between. Germline V gene lookup returns CDR1 SGHAT and CDR2 FQNNGV. The CDR3 is 11 amino acids. The CDR3 protein is CASSLVGTQYF. The DNA of the CDR3 is TGTGCCAGCAGCTTAGTCGGGACCCAGTACTTC. The whole variable domain, filled in from reference TRBV11-2 and TRBJ2-5, reads EAGVAQSPRYKIIEKRQSVAFWCNPISGHATLYWYQQILGQGPKLLIQFQNNGVVDDSQLPKDRFSAERLKGVDSTLKIQPAKLEDSAVYLCASSLVGTQYFGPGTRLLVL.

Points on this clone: An end of the junction does not agree with germline; a read error may underlie this. The chain is built from TRBV5-1 and TRBJ2-2; D call uncertain. CDR1 and CDR2 (germline): SGHRS, YFSETQ. This CDR3 spans 12 amino acids. This CDR3 is CASRWNPGELFF. CDR3 DNA sequence: TGCGCCAGCAGGTGGAACCCCGGGGAGCTGTTTTTT. Supplemented by reference TRBV5-1 and TRBJ2-2, the full variable domain reads KAGVTQTPRYLIKTRGQQVTLSCSPISGHRSVSWYQQTPGQGLQFLFEYFSETQRNKGNFPGRFSGRQFSNSRSEMNVSTLELGDSALYLCASRWNPGELFFGEGSRLTVL.

The J gene is TRBJ2-1, the V gene TRBV18; D is unresolved. Per the germline V gene, CDR1 is KGHSH and CDR2 is LQKENI. V shed 3 bases and J shed 6 bases, with 6 bases lying between them. The CDR3 runs 12 residues. CDR3 bases: TGTGCCAGCTCACCGGGATTCAATGAGCAGTTCTTC. This sequence encodes CASSPGFNEQFF.

V and J are TRBV19 and TRBJ1-1; 7 bases fit TRBD1. This CDR3 contains 12 residues. V lost 8 bases to trimming and J lost 5 bases; unmatched junction nucleotides: 5. Germline loops: CDR1 LNHDA, CDR2 SQIVND (reference sequence). In nucleotides, the CDR3 is TGTGCCAGTTTTACAGGGGTAACTGAAGCTTTCTTT. It translates to CASFTGVTEAFF.

The chain is built from TRBV6-1 and TRBJ2-5, with 11 bases aligning to TRBD2. The CDR3 runs to 14 residues. V lost 4 bases, J lost 9 bases, and 7 bases stayed unmatched. Germline V gene data show CDR1 as MNHNS and CDR2 as SASEGT. In nucleotides, the CDR3 is TGTGCCAGCAGTGGCACTAGCGGGAGATGGGCCCAGTACTTC. This sequence encodes CASSGTSGRWAQYF.

The V gene is TRBV7-3, the J gene TRBJ2-2, with 11 bases that match TRBD2. CDR3 size: 17 residues. In germline, CDR1 is SGHTA, CDR2 FQGTGA. V shed 4 bases, J shed 3 bases, and the junction held 7 bases outside the gene matches. CDR3 loop: CASSSTSGSMYTGELFF. The CDR3 DNA reads as TGTGCCAGCAGCTCCACTAGCGGGAGTATGTACACCGGGGAGCTGTTTTTT.